The 19 T cell receptor beta chains presented below share a single source sample, sequenced in a study of blood T cell repertoires in COVID-19. Profiling relied on immunoSEQ multiplex PCR, and the TCRdb table lists in-frame clones only, not all of them. The table includes some 150,000 clones, about 85% detected once. The material sequenced was peripheral blood. The receptor source for this set is a human donor with acute or convalescent COVID-19. The donor label of this sample is uncertain.

On this clone itself: An end of the junction does not agree with germline; a read error may underlie this. V usage is TRBV30 and J usage is TRBJ1-1; D unresolved. The CDR3 is 11 amino acids. Germline-derived CDR1 and CDR2 are GTSNPN and SVGIG (reference sequence). CDR3 loop: CAWSVHAFLIF. The CDR3 DNA sequence: TGTGCCTGGAGTGTACATGCTTTCCTTATCTTT.

The chain employs TRBV29-1 and TRBJ1-1, with TRBD1 identical over 8 bases. Per the germline V gene, CDR1 is SQVTM and CDR2 is ANQGSEA. V trimming: 5 bases; J trimming: 1 base; junction bases outside the gene matches: 3. This CDR3 contains 13 residues. The CDR3, as DNA: TGCAGCGTTTGTGGACAGGGGAACACTGAAGCTTTCTTT. It translates to CSVCGQGNTEAFF.

This rearrangement joins TRBV3-1 (or the pseudogene TRBV3-2) to TRBJ2-3; possibly TRBD2 for D (5 bases). Germline V CDR1 and CDR2: LGHDT, YNNKEL (reference sequence). The V end lost 1 base, the J end lost 3 bases, and 14 bases lay between the germline ends. The CDR3 has 16 amino acids. CDR3 sequence: CASSQVSGIDTDTQYF. In DNA, the CDR3 is TGTGCCAGCAGCCAAGTGTCGGGAATTGATACAGATACGCAGTATTTT.

The chain links TRBV5-5 to TRBJ1-1, with no clear D. The CDR3 totals 14 residues. The germline V gene has CDR1 SGHKS and CDR2 YYEKEE (reference sequence). The ends were cut back, 1 base at V and 1 base at J, with 8 bases in the middle. The CDR3 loop is CASSLTVGNTEAFF. CDR3 sequence (DNA): TGTGCCAGCAGCTTGACAGTGGGGAACACTGAAGCTTTCTTT.

The chain has TRBV12-3 or TRBV12-4 and TRBJ2-1; no clear D. The ends were cut back, 1 base at V and 13 bases at J, with 8 bases in the middle. This CDR3 comprises 11 residues. This CDR3 reads CASSLGGIQFF. In DNA, the CDR3 is TGTGCCAGCAGTTTAGGCGGAATCCAGTTCTTC.

This clone is a singleton in its sample. The chain has TRBV28 and TRBJ1-5; TRBD1 is a possible D gene (6 bases). Germline V gene data show CDR1 as MDHEN and CDR2 as SYDVKM. Trimming took 5 bases from V and 2 from J, leaving 10 bases between them. This CDR3 has 14 residues. The CDR3 region is CASSTYRGNQPQHF. Here the CDR3 DNA reads TGTGCCAGCAGTACATACAGGGGCAATCAGCCCCAGCATTTT.

The CDR3 DNA reads as TGTGCCAGTAGTTCTAGGTCCGGGGGGACGAGTGAAGCTTTCTTT. Translating gives CASSSRSGGTSEAFF. This sequence joins TRBV19 and TRBJ1-1; D may be TRBD1 (5 bases). The germline V gene encodes CDR1 LNHDA and CDR2 SQIVND (reference sequence). Trimming took 5 bases from V and 7 from J, leaving 20 bases between them. The CDR3 length is 15 residues.

The CDR3, as DNA: TGTGCCAGCAGAAGTCAACAGGGCGGTGAGCAGTTCTTC. It yields the protein CASRSQQGGEQFF. The J gene is TRBJ2-1, the V gene TRBV6-6, with TRBD1 as a possible D gene (6 bases). V dropped 6 bases and J dropped 9 bases, with 15 bases sitting between them. Germline CDR1 is MNHNY and CDR2 is SVGAGI (reference sequence). The length of the CDR3 is 13 residues.

The chain is built from TRBV4-2 and TRBJ1-2; D remains ambiguous. Germline V gives CDR1 LGHNA, CDR2 YNFKEQ. The V end lost 4 bases, the J end lost 5 bases, and 26 bases lay between the germline ends. The CDR3 contains 18 residues. The CDR3 DNA reads as TGTGCCAGCAGCCCCCCCCGGCGACCGGTTCGTGGGGAGTATGGCTACACCTTC. Amino acids: CASSPPRRPVRGEYGYTF.

The rearrangement uses TRBV19 and TRBJ1-1; 9 nucleotides line up with TRBD1. The V and J ends lost 3 bases and 6 bases, in that order; junction bases with no gene match: 11. CDR1 is LNHDA and CDR2 is SQIVND in the germline V gene (reference sequence). This CDR3 is 16 amino acids long. The CDR3 sequence is CASSMRDRALRAEAFF. CDR3 nucleotide sequence: TGTGCCAGTAGTATGCGGGACAGGGCCCTTCGCGCTGAAGCTTTCTTT.

CDR3 loop: CASSYGTWGNIQYF. In nucleotides, the CDR3 is TGTGCCAGCAGTTACGGGACTTGGGGAAACATTCAGTACTTC. The rearrangement joins TRBV6-5 to TRBJ2-4; possibly TRBD2 for D (6 bases). This CDR3 comprises 14 residues. Looked up from germline, CDR1 is MNHEY and CDR2 is SVGAGI. V was shortened by 2 bases and J by 6 bases, with 11 bases between the two germline ends.

The chain employs TRBV6-5 and TRBJ1-5, with 7 bases lining up with TRBD1. V trimming: 5 bases; J trimming: 4 bases; junction bases outside the gene matches: 8. CDR3 size: 15 residues. CDR1 MNHEY and CDR2 SVGAGI come from the germline V gene. CDR3 nucleotides: TGTGCCAGCAGTCCGGGGGACAGAGAGAATCAGCCCCAGCATTTT. The encoded protein is CASSPGDRENQPQHF.

This chain uses TRBV18 with TRBJ1-1, with 9 positions matching TRBD1. CDR1 KGHSH and CDR2 LQKENI come from the germline V gene. Losses at the gene ends were 3 bases for V and 4 bases for J; bases not matched to a gene: 3. The CDR3 contains 14 residues. CDR3: CASSPSGQGTEAFF. As DNA, the CDR3 is TGTGCCAGCTCACCCTCGGGACAGGGCACTGAAGCTTTCTTT. Complete variable domain (other parts from reference TRBV18 and TRBJ1-1): NAGVMQNPRHLVRRRGQEARLRCSPMKGHSHVYWYRQLPEEGLKFMVYLQKENIIDESGMPKERFSAEFPKEGPSILRIQQVVRGDSAAYFCASSPSGQGTEAFFGQGTRLTVV.

The V gene is TRBV27, the J gene TRBJ2-7; TRBD1 matches 8 bases. The CDR3 runs to 13 residues. V trimming: 7 bases; J trimming: 1 base; junction bases outside the gene matches: 3. Germline CDR1 is MNHEY and CDR2 is SMNVEV (reference sequence). The DNA of the CDR3 is TGTGCCAGCAAAGGGACAGGTTCCTACGAGCAGTACGTC. It specifies CASKGTGSYEQYV.

The CDR3 DNA reads TGTGCCAGCAGCTTAGCCACGGGACTAGCGGGAGCCGAGCAGTTCTTC. As protein: CASSLATGLAGAEQFF. This sequence joins TRBV7-2 and TRBJ2-1; 14 nucleotides align to TRBD2. CDR3 length: 16 amino acids. The V and J ends lost 0 bases and 10 bases, in that order; junction bases with no gene match: 5. Germline-derived CDR1 and CDR2 are SGHTA and FQGNSA.

This chain uses TRBV6-5 with TRBJ1-5, with TRBD1 as a possible D gene (6 bases). V was cut by 0 bases and J by 4 bases, with 13 bases left in between. Germline CDR1 is MNHEY and CDR2 is SVGAGI. The CDR3 is 16 amino acids. This CDR3 is CASSYSIYTGNQPQHF. As DNA, the CDR3 is TGTGCCAGCAGTTACTCGATCTACACAGGGAATCAGCCCCAGCATTTT.

This chain connects TRBV5-5 to TRBJ1-5; a weak D match, TRBD1 (5 bases). The CDR3 spans 13 residues. The germline CDR1 and CDR2 sequences are SGHKS and YYEKEE (reference sequence). V was trimmed by 2 bases and J by 4 bases, leaving 7 bases between them. The CDR3, as DNA: TGTGCCAGCAGCTTCAGGGATAATCAGCCCCAGCATTTT. It encodes CASSFRDNQPQHF.

The chain uses TRBV6-5 and TRBJ2-7; a possible D gene is TRBD1 (6 bases). Germline V lookup: CDR1 MNHEY, CDR2 SVGAGI. V shed 6 bases and J shed 3 bases, with 18 bases lying between them. The CDR3 covers 15 residues. CDR3 in DNA: TGTGCCAGCAGGCCCGACCGGGACACGATCTACGAGCAGTACTTC. It is translated as CASRPDRDTIYEQYF.

This clone was seen once. The gene calls are TRBV7-9 and TRBJ1-2; no clear D. V gave up 5 bases and J gave up 3 bases, with 19 bases separating them. The CDR3 loop spans 16 amino acids. CDR1 and CDR2 from the germline V gene are SEHNR and FQNEAQ (reference sequence). The CDR3 sequence is CASSPQVLVSYYGYTF. The DNA of the CDR3 is TGTGCCAGCAGCCCCCAGGTGTTGGTTTCTTACTATGGCTACACCTTC.